The rows below give T cell receptor beta chains drawn from one sample of a study of blood T cell repertoires in COVID-19. Profiled with immunoSEQ multiplex PCR; TCRdb holds only in-frame clones, not every one. The table lists 150,000 to 200,000 clones, 85% of them singletons. Sequences were obtained from peripheral blood. Receptors originate from a man aged 55 to 70 with COVID-19, enrolled during active disease. Both conserved end residues are part of each CDR3. A D gene is named only where the DNA matches it firmly. Clone sizes are given selectively: once, few, many, or a class where the clone is expanded.

clone_size	v_call	j_call	d_call	cdr3_nt	cdr3_aa
-	TRBV24-1	TRBJ1-2	-	TGTGCCACCAGGGAAGGGGCAGGAGGCTACACCTTC	CATREGAGGYTF
-	TRBV28	TRBJ1-2	TRBD1	TGTGCCAGCAGTTTAGATCCAGGGGGATATGGCTACACCTTC	CASSLDPGGYGYTF
-	TRBV7-3	TRBJ1-3	TRBD1	TGTGCCAGCAGCTTATCCAGGGGACAGGGGGCCATTGGAAACACCATATATTTT	CASSLSRGQGAIGNTIYF
-	TRBV5-6	TRBJ2-7	-	TGTGCCAGCAGCTTGGGGCAGGGTGCCAACGAGCAGTACTTC	CASSLGQGANEQYF
few	TRBV19	TRBJ1-3	-	TGTGCCAGTACCTACAGGGTAGCAGGAAACACCATATATTTT	CASTYRVAGNTIYF
-	TRBV6-5	TRBJ2-6	-	TGTGCCAGCAGTTCCCTCGGAGGTGGGGCCAACGTCCTGACTTTC	CASSSLGGGANVLTF
-	TRBV3-1/TRBV3-2	TRBJ2-2	TRBD2	TGTGCCAGCAGCACCCTTAGCGGGAGGGCCCTCGGCACCGGGGAGCTGTTTTTT	CASSTLSGRALGTGELFF
-	TRBV30	TRBJ1-6	-	TGTGCCTGGGTCCTGCGGGGCCGGGGTAGTAATTCACCCCTCCACTTT	CAWVLRGRGSNSPLHF
few	TRBV5-4	TRBJ2-3	-	TGTGCCAGCAGCCGCGAGGGCCACAACACAGATACGCAGTATTTT	CASSREGHNTDTQYF
once	TRBV7-3	TRBJ2-2	-	TGTGCCAGCAGTAGAGGGGGGGAGCTGTTTTTT	CASSRGGELFF
-	TRBV28	TRBJ1-1	-	TGTGCCAGCAGTTTATTCAGGGGTAGTACTGAAGCTTTCTTT	CASSLFRGSTEAFF
once	TRBV19	TRBJ1-1	TRBD1	TGTGCCAGTAGTCTCTACAGGGGCGCTGAAGCTTTCTTT	CASSLYRGAEAFF
-	TRBV6-6	TRBJ2-3	TRBD2	TGTGCCAGCGGATCGGACGGGAGGTTGGGAGATACGCAGTATTTT	CASGSDGRLGDTQYF
few	TRBV15	TRBJ2-2	-	TGTGCCACCAGCTGGACAGCGAACACCGGGGAGCTGTTTTTT	CATSWTANTGELFF
-	TRBV3-1/TRBV3-2	TRBJ2-4	TRBD2	TGTGCCAGCAGCCTGGGACTAGCGGGAGCCTTGGGGAAAAACATTCAGTACTTC	CASSLGLAGALGKNIQYF